What follows are 4 T cell receptor beta chains derived from one specimen sequenced in a study of vaccination effects on CD4 cells after COVID-19. The ViraFEST assay expanded antigen-specific CD4+ T cells with viral peptide pools before sequencing. It was after 10 days of culture that CD4+ T cells were isolated. Nucleocapsid antibodies were negative in the vaccine recipients, who had never had SARS-CoV-2 infection. Repertoires were generated with immunoSEQ multiplex PCR, while TCRdb's copy carries only in-frame clones and drops some. The sample shows about 22,000 clones, roughly four fifths of them seen only once. These receptors lack a known antigen. The source was CD4+ T cells from PBMCs cultured with HCoV-NL63 spike peptides, collected before COVID-19 vaccination. These receptors originate from a human donor who received a COVID-19 vaccine.

This clone is labeled medium-sized (0.01 to 0.1%). The chain has TRBV28 and TRBJ2-1, with 8 bases identical to TRBD2. Losses at the gene ends were 7 bases for V and 2 bases for J; bases not matched to a gene: 10. The length of the CDR3 is 16 residues. Per germline, CDR1 MDHEN and CDR2 SYDVKM. The CDR3 nucleotides read TGTGCCAGCACTCCCATGGTAGCGGGGACCTACAATGAGCAGTTCTTC. Translating gives CASTPMVAGTYNEQFF.

This chain links TRBV3-1 (or the pseudogene TRBV3-2) with TRBJ1-2; tentatively, D is TRBD1 (5 bases). The V and J ends lost 0 bases and 6 bases respectively, with 5 bases between them. Germline V gives CDR1 LGHDT, CDR2 YNNKEL (reference sequence). This CDR3 spans 12 amino acids. The CDR3 sequence: CASSQDRDGYTF. Here the CDR3 DNA reads TGTGCCAGCAGCCAAGACAGGGATGGCTACACCTTC.

The chain joins TRBV24-1 to TRBJ2-6, with TRBD1 matching 8 bases. V lost 3 bases to trimming and J lost 0 bases; unmatched junction nucleotides: 6. This CDR3 is built from 18 residues. The germline CDR1 and CDR2 sequences are KGHDR and SFDVKD. The CDR3 reads CATSDGTGTVSGANVLTF. In nucleotides, the CDR3 is TGTGCCACCAGTGATGGGACAGGAACAGTCTCTGGGGCCAACGTCCTGACTTTC.

The chain's CDR3 is CASSEATGAMNTEAFF. The CDR3 DNA reads as TGTGCCAGCAGTGAAGCGACAGGAGCGATGAACACTGAAGCTTTCTTT. The genes are TRBV2 and TRBJ1-1, with D possibly TRBD1 on 6 matching bases. Germline V gene data show CDR1 as SNHLY and CDR2 as FYNNEI. The germline V and J ends were trimmed by 0 bases and 0 bases, with 11 bases remaining between them. This CDR3 has 16 residues.